The 26 T cell receptor beta chains presented below share a single source sample, sequenced in a study of blood T cell repertoires in COVID-19. The repertoire was sequenced with immunoSEQ multiplex PCR; TCRdb's copy has only in-frame clones and lacks some. The sample yields under 200,000 clones, around 85% seen once. Sequencing was done on a sample of peripheral blood. These receptors were obtained from an older woman with COVID-19, enrolled during active disease.

This clone was detected only once. J is TRBJ2-2 and V is TRBV6-5; D possibly corresponds to TRBD2 (5 bases). In germline, CDR1 is MNHEY, CDR2 SVGAGI. The ends were cut back, 8 bases at V and 0 bases at J, with 10 bases in the middle. The CDR3 consists of 14 residues. CDR3 sequence reads: CASGRAANTGELFF. The CDR3 DNA sequence: TGTGCCAGCGGGCGAGCGGCGAACACCGGGGAGCTGTTTTTT.

The J gene is TRBJ1-6, the V gene TRBV28; 9 nucleotides line up with TRBD1. This CDR3 spans 15 amino acids. J gave up 10 bases and V 0 bases, and 4 bases lay outside the gene matches. Per germline, CDR1 MDHEN and CDR2 SYDVKM. The CDR3 DNA reads as TGTGCCAGCAGTTTATGGACAGGGGGAGACTCACCCCTCCACTTT. It is translated as CASSLWTGGDSPLHF. The whole variable domain, filled in from reference TRBV28 and TRBJ1-6, reads DVKVTQSSRYLVKRTGEKVFLECVQDMDHENMFWYRQDPGLGLRLIYFSYDVKMKEKGDIPEGYSVSREKKERFSLILESASTNQTSMYLCASSLWTGGDSPLHFGNGTRLTVT.

This chain uses TRBV12-3 or TRBV12-4 with TRBJ2-7, with 7 nucleotides matching TRBD2. V trimming: 6 bases; J trimming: 5 bases; junction bases outside the gene matches: 7. The CDR3 is 13 amino acids. CDR3 sequence: CASRLGTINEQYF. As DNA, the CDR3 is TGTGCCAGCAGACTCGGGACTATTAACGAGCAGTACTTC.

The chain has TRBV13 and TRBJ2-6, with TRBD1 as a possible D gene (5 bases). Germline CDR1 reads PRHDT; CDR2 reads FYEKMQ (reference sequence). This CDR3 comprises 14 residues. V gave up 7 bases and J gave up 4 bases, with 11 bases separating them. The CDR3 region has the DNA TGTGCCAGCAAAGGGGTCGAAGGGGCCAACGTCCTGACTTTC. Translation: CASKGVEGANVLTF.

The rearrangement joins TRBV7-9 to TRBJ2-2; a possible D gene is TRBD2 (6 bases). Germline loops: CDR1 SEHNR, CDR2 FQNEAQ (reference sequence). The CDR3 is made up of 15 amino acids. V lost 5 bases and J 2 bases, leaving 12 bases between the germline ends. CDR3 protein: CASSLVEGNTGELFF. The CDR3 region has the DNA TGTGCCAGCAGCCTCGTGGAGGGCAACACCGGGGAGCTGTTTTTT.

The CDR3 DNA reads TGTGCCAGTAGTATAGATCGTAGCGAGCAGTACTTC. Protein product: CASSIDRSEQYF. The rearrangement joins TRBV19 to TRBJ2-7; no firm D call. Germline-derived CDR1 and CDR2 are LNHDA and SQIVND (reference sequence). The length of the CDR3 is 12 residues. Between the trimmed V and J ends, which lost 0 bases and 6 bases, there was a span of 6 bases.

The chain has TRBV3-1 (or the pseudogene TRBV3-2) and TRBJ2-3, with TRBD2 as a possible D gene (5 bases). Trimming removed 3 bases at V and 7 bases at J, with 8 bases between. The CDR3 covers 12 residues. Germline lookup yields CDR1 LGHDT and CDR2 YNNKEL (reference sequence). The CDR3 DNA reads as TGTGCCAGCAGCCAGCTAGCTTATACGCAGTATTTT. Amino acids: CASSQLAYTQYF.

This clone has a single count. J is TRBJ2-2 and V is TRBV7-9; tentatively, D is TRBD2 (5 bases). Germline values: CDR1 SEHNR, CDR2 FQNEAQ (reference sequence). Deletions cut 5 bases from V and 5 bases from J, with 21 bases between. The CDR3 runs 17 residues. This chain's CDR3 is CASSRQIRLASTGELFF. For the CDR3, the DNA is TGTGCCAGCAGCCGTCAAATTCGGCTAGCATCAACCGGGGAGCTGTTTTTT.

This chain uses TRBV6-5 with TRBJ1-1; the D is unclear. Germline values: CDR1 MNHEY, CDR2 SVGAGI. Trimming shortened V by 4 bases and J by 4 bases, and 16 bases separated the two germline ends. The CDR3 sequence is 15 residues long. Here the CDR3 reads CASSFPTRVGTEAFF. The CDR3 nucleotides read TGTGCCAGCAGTTTTCCGACCCGGGTTGGCACTGAAGCTTTCTTT.

The genes are TRBV19 and TRBJ1-2; TRBD1 matches 7 bases. The CDR3 consists of 15 residues. V was clipped by 0 bases and J by 1 base; unmatched bases: 2. CDR1 is LNHDA, CDR2 SQIVND, per germline (reference sequence). DNA of the CDR3: TGTGCCAGTAGTATAGAGAACAGGGGTAACTATGGCTACACCTTC. Translation: CASSIENRGNYGYTF. Full variable domain (rest looked up from reference TRBV19 and TRBJ1-2): DGGITQSPKYLFRKEGQNVTLSCEQNLNHDAMYWYRQDPGQGLRLIYYSQIVNDFQKGDIAEGYSVSREKKESFPLTVTSAQKNPTAFYLCASSIENRGNYGYTFGSGTRLTVV.

The rearrangement uses TRBV5-6 and TRBJ1-1; 11 bases map to TRBD1. The J segment lost 4 bases and the V segment lost 4 bases, leaving 6 bases of the junction unmatched. Germline CDR1 reads SGHDT; CDR2 reads YYEEEE. This CDR3 comprises 15 residues. CDR3 protein: CASSLRGTGGTEAFF. The CDR3 DNA is TGTGCCAGCAGCCTACGCGGGACAGGGGGCACTGAAGCTTTCTTT.

Note on this clone: The sample carries other DNA sequences with the same CDR3. The chain combines TRBV30 with TRBJ2-7; D call uncertain. Between the trimmed V and J ends, which lost 0 bases and 4 bases, there was a span of 4 bases. CDR1 is GTSNPN and CDR2 is SVGIG in the germline V gene (reference sequence). This CDR3 contains 11 residues. CDR3 nucleotides: TGTGCCTGGAGTGTTCAATACGAGCAGTACTTC. This codes for CAWSVQYEQYF.

The chain couples TRBV19 to TRBJ2-2; 7 bases align to TRBD1. CDR3 size: 15 residues. The V gene end was trimmed by 4 bases and the J gene end by 1 base; junction bases not matched to a gene: 3. The germline CDR1 and CDR2 sequences are LNHDA and SQIVND (reference sequence). The CDR3 loop is CASSNRQGNTGELFF. The CDR3 region has the DNA TGTGCCAGTAGTAACCGACAGGGGAACACCGGGGAGCTGTTTTTT.

The chain couples TRBV15 to TRBJ1-5; 10 bases are a match to TRBD1. V was clipped by 3 bases and J by 5 bases; unmatched bases: 10. Looked up from germline, CDR1 is LNHNV and CDR2 is YYDKDF (reference sequence). CDR3 length: 17 amino acids. The CDR3 protein is CATSRGLTGGYDQPQHF. The CDR3 nucleotides are TGTGCCACCAGCAGGGGGCTGACAGGGGGCTACGATCAGCCCCAGCATTTT.

The chain joins TRBV6-5 to TRBJ1-2, with D possibly matching TRBD1 (6 bases). Germline assignment: CDR1 MNHEY and CDR2 SVGAGI. With 7 bases removed from V and 9 bases from J, the gap between germline ends came to 18 bases. The CDR3 has 13 amino acids. The CDR3 DNA is TGTGCCAGCACCCTGAGGGGGTTCCGGAGCTACACCTTC. This encodes CASTLRGFRSYTF.

The chain links TRBV24-1 to TRBJ1-1; D is perhaps TRBD1 (6 bases). The CDR3 consists of 16 residues. The germline V gene encodes CDR1 KGHDR and CDR2 SFDVKD. Trimming shortened V by 7 bases and J by 5 bases, and 22 bases separated the two germline ends. The CDR3 protein is CATSLDGDTWTTEAFF. DNA for the CDR3: TGTGCCACCAGCCTCGATGGGGACACCTGGACGACTGAAGCTTTCTTT.

The chain combines TRBV3-1 (or the pseudogene TRBV3-2) with TRBJ1-3; D not certain. In germline, CDR1 is LGHDT, CDR2 YNNKEL (reference sequence). The V and J ends lost 1 base and 0 bases respectively, with 10 bases between them. The CDR3 is made up of 16 amino acids. CDR3 region: CASSQVAASSGNTIYF. The CDR3 DNA reads as TGTGCCAGCAGCCAAGTGGCGGCGAGCTCTGGAAACACCATATATTTT.

This chain links TRBV30 with TRBJ2-4; 15 nucleotides match TRBD2. Germline V gene lookup returns CDR1 GTSNPN and CDR2 SVGIG (reference sequence). Unmatched junction bases numbered 7, after V lost 0 bases and J lost 1 base. CDR3 length equals 19 residues. CDR3 nucleotide sequence: TGTGCCTGGAGTGTAGGACTAGCGGGAGGGGTGGGTGCCAAAAACATTCAGTACTTC. Its protein product is CAWSVGLAGGVGAKNIQYF.

J is TRBJ2-1 and V is TRBV5-1, with TRBD1 matching over 8 bases. This CDR3 is built from 19 residues. Germline V gene data show CDR1 as SGHRS and CDR2 as YFSETQ. V dropped 1 base and J dropped 7; count of bases not matched to a gene: 19. The CDR3 coding sequence is TGCGCCAGCAGCTTGTTTGGTGAATTCGGACAGGGAAGGGGAAATGAGCAGTTCTTC. Its protein product is CASSLFGEFGQGRGNEQFF.

This clone occurred a few times. The chain is built from TRBV19 and TRBJ2-7, with 8 bases matching TRBD1. This CDR3 is 12 amino acids long. Germline V CDR1 and CDR2: LNHDA, SQIVND (reference sequence). V lost 8 bases, J lost 4 bases, and 4 bases stayed unmatched. CDR3 coding DNA: TGTGCCAGTCAGGGACAGGCATACGAGCAGTACTTC. Its translation: CASQGQAYEQYF.

The V and J genes are TRBV11-3 and TRBJ2-1; D possibly corresponds to TRBD2 (6 bases). V was cut by 5 bases and J by 5 bases, with 10 bases left in between. CDR1 and CDR2 (germline): SGHNT, YENEEA. The CDR3 runs to 13 residues. CDR3 in amino acids: CASSRLENNEQFF. The DNA for the CDR3 is TGTGCCAGCAGCCGACTAGAAAACAATGAGCAGTTCTTC.

This chain connects TRBV27 to TRBJ1-1; 7 bases match TRBD1. V was clipped by 6 bases and J by 11 bases; unmatched bases: 6. The CDR3 sequence is 11 residues long. Looked up from germline, CDR1 is MNHEY and CDR2 is SMNVEV (reference sequence). CDR3 region: CASSLGQTAFF. The CDR3 DNA reads as TGTGCCAGCAGCTTGGGACAGACTGCTTTCTTT.

The rearrangement joins TRBV6-2 or TRBV6-3 to TRBJ2-3; D perhaps matches TRBD1 (6 bases). The ends were cut back, 5 bases at V and 4 bases at J, with 13 bases in the middle. Germline V CDR1 and CDR2: MNHEY, SVGEGT. There are 14 residues in the CDR3. CDR3 region: CASSKQGRSDTQYF. CDR3 sequence (DNA): TGTGCCAGCAGTAAACAGGGCCGGTCAGATACGCAGTATTTT.

J is TRBJ2-1 and V is TRBV4-3; D perhaps matches TRBD2 (5 bases). This CDR3 spans 12 amino acids. Trimming took 1 base from V and 9 from J, leaving 7 bases between them. CDR1 is LGHNA and CDR2 is YSLEER in the germline V gene. This CDR3 reads CASSQVRGEQFF. CDR3 DNA: TGCGCCAGCAGCCAAGTTCGGGGTGAGCAGTTCTTC.

The rearrangement uses TRBV10-1 and TRBJ2-1, with 8 nucleotides matching TRBD2. V lost 7 bases to trimming and J lost 8 bases; unmatched junction nucleotides: 10. This CDR3 is built from 14 residues. Looked up from germline, CDR1 is WNHNN and CDR2 is SYGVQD (reference sequence). CDR3 amino acids: CASKPGGPSDEQFF. The DNA of the CDR3 is TGCGCCAGCAAACCGGGAGGGCCCTCGGATGAGCAGTTCTTC.

This chain joins TRBV6-5 and TRBJ2-7, with TRBD1 matching 7 bases. The CDR3 has 13 residues. Looked up from germline, CDR1 is MNHEY and CDR2 is SVGAGI. V was pared by 8 bases and J by 2 bases, with 6 bases of the junction left unmatched. Written as DNA, the CDR3 is TGTGCCAGCTTCGACAGGGATCCCTACGAGCAGTACTTC. This gives the protein CASFDRDPYEQYF.